This T cell receptor beta chain was captured by sequencing in a study of Graves' ophthalmopathy and Graves' hyperthyroidism. Among the exclusions were patients with other autoimmune diseases, uncontrolled infections, pregnancy or lactation. PBMCs were density-gradient isolated from roughly 10 ml fresh blood. The junction had 11 bases not matched to a gene; V was cut back by 5 bases and J by 0 bases. This CDR3 has 18 amino acids. Germline V CDR1 and CDR2: MNHEY, SVGEGT. Findings of the study overall: Ophthalmopathy cases were distinguished from stable hyperthyroidism by a 13-signature model, reaching 85% to 90% sensitivity and around 80% specificity.

This clonotype occurred many times. Its antigen is not identified. Scientists amplified the TCR beta CDR3 regions from RNA transcripts. HTBI-primed first-round RT-PCR preceded second-round multiplex PCR. MiXCR, run by TCRdb on the multiplex PCR reads, gives a single entry per CDR3 protein. This table has about 400,000 distinct CDR3 sequences, roughly 14% appearing once. This sequence joins TRBV6-2 or TRBV6-3 and TRBJ2-2; TRBD1 aligns across 8 bases. What was sequenced was peripheral blood. The sequence derives from a young woman with stable Graves' hyperthyroidism. CDR3 loop: CASSPDFGQGPNTGELFF. The CDR3 nucleotides read TGTGCCAGCAGTCCTGACTTTGGACAGGGCCCGAACACCGGGGAGCTGTTTTTT.